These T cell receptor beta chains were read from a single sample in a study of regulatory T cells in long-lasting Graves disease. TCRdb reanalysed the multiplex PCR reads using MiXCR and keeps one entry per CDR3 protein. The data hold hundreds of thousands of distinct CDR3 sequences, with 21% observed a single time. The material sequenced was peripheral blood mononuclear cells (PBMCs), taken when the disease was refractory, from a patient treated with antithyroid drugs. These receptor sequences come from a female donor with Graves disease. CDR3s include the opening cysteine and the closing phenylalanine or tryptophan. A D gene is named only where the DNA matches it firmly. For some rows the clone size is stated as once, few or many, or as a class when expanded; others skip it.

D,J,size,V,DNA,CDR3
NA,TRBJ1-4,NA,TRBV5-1,TGCGCCAGCAGACCCGGAGGCAGCCATAATGAAAAACTGTTTTTT,CASRPGGSHNEKLFF
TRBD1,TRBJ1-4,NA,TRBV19,TGTGCCAGTAGTAGAGGACAGGGGGTTAATGAAAAACTGTTTTTT,CASSRGQGVNEKLFF
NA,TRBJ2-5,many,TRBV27,TGTGCCAGCAGTGCCTACCGGGTCAAAGAGACCCAGTACTTC,CASSAYRVKETQYF
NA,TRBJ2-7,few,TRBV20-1,TGCAGTGCTGGACCCACATACGAGCAGTACTTC,CSAGPTYEQYF
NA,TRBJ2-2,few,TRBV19,TGTGCCAGTTTTGGGAGGGAGCTGTTTTTT,CASFGRELFF
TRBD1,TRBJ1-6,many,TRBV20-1,TGCAGTGCCGACACCCAGACAGGGAGTAATTCACCCCTCCACTTT,CSADTQTGSNSPLHF
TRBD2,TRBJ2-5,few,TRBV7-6,TGTGCCAGCAGCGCCCCTCCTAGCGGGATGGAGACCCAGTACTTC,CASSAPPSGMETQYF
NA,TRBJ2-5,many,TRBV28,TGTGCCAGCAGTTCCGACCGATTGGAAACAGAGACCCAGTACTTC,CASSSDRLETETQYF
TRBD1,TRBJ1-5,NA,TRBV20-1,TGCAGTGCTAGAGAAAGACAGGGTGGTCAGCCCCAGCATTTT,CSARERQGGQPQHF
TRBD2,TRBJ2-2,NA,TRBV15,TGTGCCACCAGCACGGGGGGACCCGGGGAGCTGTTTTTT,CATSTGGPGELFF
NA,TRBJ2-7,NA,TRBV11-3,TGTGCCAGCAGCTTAAGCCTAGTTGGCGAGCAGTACTTC,CASSLSLVGEQYF
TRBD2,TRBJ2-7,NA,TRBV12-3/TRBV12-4,TGTGCCAGCACTCCGGGGGGGGCCCGCGAGCAGTACTTC,CASTPGGAREQYF
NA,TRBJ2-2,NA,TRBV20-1,TGCAGTGCTAGAGATTGGAGGGAGGCGAACACCGGGGAGCTGTTTTTT,CSARDWREANTGELFF
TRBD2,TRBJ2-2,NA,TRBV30,TGTGCCTGGAGTGTAACCCCATACTCTCTAGCGGCCCAAACCGGGGAGCTGTTTTTT,CAWSVTPYSLAAQTGELFF
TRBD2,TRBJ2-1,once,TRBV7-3,TGTGCCAGCAGCTTAATAGGACTAGCGGGATCGGAGCAGTTCTTC,CASSLIGLAGSEQFF
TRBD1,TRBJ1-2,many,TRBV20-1,TGCAGTGCTAGGGAGGACAGGGGTAACGGCTACACCTTC,CSAREDRGNGYTF
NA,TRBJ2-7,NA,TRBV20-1,TGCAGTGCTGGGGACTTATTGAAGGAGGTCTACGAGCAGTACTTC,CSAGDLLKEVYEQYF
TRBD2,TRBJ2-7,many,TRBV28,TGTGCCAGCAGCCGGGGAGGGACGGAAGCCTACGAGCAGTACTTC,CASSRGGTEAYEQYF
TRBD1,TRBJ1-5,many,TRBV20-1,TGCAGTGCTAGGTCGGGACAGGGCAGCAATCAGCCCCAGCATTTT,CSARSGQGSNQPQHF
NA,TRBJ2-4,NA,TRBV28,TGTGCCAGCAGTTTATTTGACAGAGACATTCAGTACTTC,CASSLFDRDIQYF
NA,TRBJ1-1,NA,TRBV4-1,TGCGCCAGCAGCCAAGGCCGGGGGCGAGGGAACACTGAAGCTTTCTTT,CASSQGRGRGNTEAFF
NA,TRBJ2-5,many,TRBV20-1,TGCAGTGCTAGGTCCATAGCGGTCCAAGAGACCCAGTACTTC,CSARSIAVQETQYF
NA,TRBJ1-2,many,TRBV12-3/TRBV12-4,TGTGCCAGCAGTTTTGGTCCCGGCTATGGCTACACCTTC,CASSFGPGYGYTF
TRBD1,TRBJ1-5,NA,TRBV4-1,TGCGCCAGCAGCTGGGGAGGCGGGACAGGGGAATTTCAGCCCCAGCATTTT,CASSWGGGTGEFQPQHF
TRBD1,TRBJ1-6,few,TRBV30,TGTGCCTGGAGTCAGGGGGACGGCGGCGGTTCACCCCTCCACTTT,CAWSQGDGGGSPLHF
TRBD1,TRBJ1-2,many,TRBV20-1,TGCAGTGCTAGGGAAACCGGGACAGGTGGCTACACCTTC,CSARETGTGGYTF
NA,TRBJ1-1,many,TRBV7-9,TGTGCCAGCAGCTTAGCGCGTACGAACACTGAAGCTTTCTTT,CASSLARTNTEAFF
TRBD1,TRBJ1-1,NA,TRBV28,TGTGCCAGCAGTTCAGCCGGGACAGGGGGCGTGAAGACTGAAGCTTTCTTT,CASSSAGTGGVKTEAFF
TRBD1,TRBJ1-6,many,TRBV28,TGTGCCAGCAGTTTACTGCCGGGACAGGAAAATTCACCCCTCCACTTT,CASSLLPGQENSPLHF
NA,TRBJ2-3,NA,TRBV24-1,TGTGCCACCCAATTTGGGTCTTCTAGCACAGATACGCAGTATTTT,CATQFGSSSTDTQYF
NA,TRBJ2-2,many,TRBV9,TGTGCCAGCAGCCCAGGGGGGGTTCGGAACACCGGGGAGCTGTTTTTT,CASSPGGVRNTGELFF
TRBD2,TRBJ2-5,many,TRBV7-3,TGTGCCAGCAGCTCCTCGGGACTAGCGGGAGGCTCCCAAGAGACCCAGTACTTC,CASSSSGLAGGSQETQYF
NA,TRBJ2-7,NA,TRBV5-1,TGCGCCAGCAGCTTGCCAGGGGTTAACTACGAGCAGTACTTC,CASSLPGVNYEQYF
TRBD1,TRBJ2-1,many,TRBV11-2,TGTGCCAGCAGCTTAGTAGGGACAGAGAACTCCTACAATGAGCAGTTCTTC,CASSLVGTENSYNEQFF